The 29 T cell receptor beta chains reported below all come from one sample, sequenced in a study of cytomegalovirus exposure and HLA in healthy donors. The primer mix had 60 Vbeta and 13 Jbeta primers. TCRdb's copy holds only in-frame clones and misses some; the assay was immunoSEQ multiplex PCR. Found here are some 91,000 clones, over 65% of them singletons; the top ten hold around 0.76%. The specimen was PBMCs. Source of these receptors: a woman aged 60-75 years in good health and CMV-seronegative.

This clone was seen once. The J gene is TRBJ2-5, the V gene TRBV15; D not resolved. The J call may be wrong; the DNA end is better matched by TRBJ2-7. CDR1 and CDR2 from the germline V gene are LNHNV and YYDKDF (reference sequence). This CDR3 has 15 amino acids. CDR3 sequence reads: CATSSSSGYSYEQYF. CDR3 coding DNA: TGTGCCACCAGCAGTTCGTCAGGATACTCCTACGAGCAGTACTTC.

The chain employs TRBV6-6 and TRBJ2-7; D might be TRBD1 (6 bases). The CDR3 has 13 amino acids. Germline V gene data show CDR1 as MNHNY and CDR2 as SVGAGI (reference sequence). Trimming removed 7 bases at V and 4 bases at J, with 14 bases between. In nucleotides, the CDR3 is TGTGCCAGCACCCAGGGGAACGAATACGAGCAGTACTTC. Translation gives CASTQGNEYEQYF.

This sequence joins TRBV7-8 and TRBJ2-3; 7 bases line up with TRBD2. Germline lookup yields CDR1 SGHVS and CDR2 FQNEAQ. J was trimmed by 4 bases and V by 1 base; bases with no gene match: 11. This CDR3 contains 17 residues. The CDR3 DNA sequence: TGTGCCAGCAGCTTAGAATCGCCGGATGCGGGGGCAGATACGCAGTATTTT. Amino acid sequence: CASSLESPDAGADTQYF.

The DNA of the CDR3 is TGTGCCAGCAGCCAGACAGGGAGCTCTGGAAACACCATATATTTT. This translates into CASSQTGSSGNTIYF. The J gene is TRBJ1-3, the V gene TRBV9, with 7 bases identical to TRBD1. CDR3 size: 15 residues. Per the germline V gene, CDR1 is SGDLS and CDR2 is YYNGEE. V shed 4 bases and J 0 bases; nucleotides not matched to a gene: 4.

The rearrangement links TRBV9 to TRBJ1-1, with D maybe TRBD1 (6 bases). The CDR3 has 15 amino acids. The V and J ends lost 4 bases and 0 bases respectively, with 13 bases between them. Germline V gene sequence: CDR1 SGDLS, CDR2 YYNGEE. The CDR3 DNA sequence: TGTGCCAGCAGCTCTCAAAGGGGGATGAACACTGAAGCTTTCTTT. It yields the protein CASSSQRGMNTEAFF.

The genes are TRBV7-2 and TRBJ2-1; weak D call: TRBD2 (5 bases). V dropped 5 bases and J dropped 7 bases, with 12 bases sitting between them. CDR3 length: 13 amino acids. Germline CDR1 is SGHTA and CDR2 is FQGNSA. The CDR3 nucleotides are TGTGCCAGCAGCCTTCCAAGCGGTAATGAGCAGTTCTTC. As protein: CASSLPSGNEQFF.

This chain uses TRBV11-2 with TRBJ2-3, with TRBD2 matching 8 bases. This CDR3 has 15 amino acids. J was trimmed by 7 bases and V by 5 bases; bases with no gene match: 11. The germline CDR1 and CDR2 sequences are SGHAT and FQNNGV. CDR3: CASSLSGGEIHTQYF. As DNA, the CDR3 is TGTGCCAGCAGCCTGAGCGGGGGCGAAATCCATACGCAGTATTTT. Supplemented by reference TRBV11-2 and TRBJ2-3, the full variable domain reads EAGVAQSPRYKIIEKRQSVAFWCNPISGHATLYWYQQILGQGPKLLIQFQNNGVVDDSQLPKDRFSAERLKGVDSTLKIQPAKLEDSAVYLCASSLSGGEIHTQYFGPGTRLTVL.

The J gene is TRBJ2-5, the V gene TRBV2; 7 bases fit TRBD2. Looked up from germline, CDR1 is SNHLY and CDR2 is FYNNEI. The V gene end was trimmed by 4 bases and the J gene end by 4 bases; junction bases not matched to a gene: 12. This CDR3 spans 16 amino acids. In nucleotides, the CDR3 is TGTGCCAGCAGTGCCCGAGTGACTAGCCGGGTAGAGACCCAGTACTTC. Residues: CASSARVTSRVETQYF. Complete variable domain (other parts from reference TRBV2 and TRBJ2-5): EPEVTQTPSHQVTQMGQEVILRCVPISNHLYFYWYRQILGQKVEFLVSFYNNEISEKSEIFDDQFSVERPDGSNFTLKIRSTKLEDSAMYFCASSARVTSRVETQYFGPGTRLLVL.

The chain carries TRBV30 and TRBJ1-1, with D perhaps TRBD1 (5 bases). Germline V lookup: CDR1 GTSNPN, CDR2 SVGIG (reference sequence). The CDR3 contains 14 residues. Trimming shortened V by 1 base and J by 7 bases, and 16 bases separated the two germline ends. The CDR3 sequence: CAWSANRKNGEAFF. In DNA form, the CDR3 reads TGTGCCTGGAGTGCCAACAGGAAGAACGGTGAAGCTTTCTTT.

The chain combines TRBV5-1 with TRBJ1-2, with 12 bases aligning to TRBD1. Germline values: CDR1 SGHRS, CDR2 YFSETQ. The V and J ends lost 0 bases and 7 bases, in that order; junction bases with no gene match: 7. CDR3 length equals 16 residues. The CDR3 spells CASSLASGTGGVGYTF. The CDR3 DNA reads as TGCGCCAGCAGCTTGGCTTCTGGGACAGGGGGCGTTGGCTACACCTTC.

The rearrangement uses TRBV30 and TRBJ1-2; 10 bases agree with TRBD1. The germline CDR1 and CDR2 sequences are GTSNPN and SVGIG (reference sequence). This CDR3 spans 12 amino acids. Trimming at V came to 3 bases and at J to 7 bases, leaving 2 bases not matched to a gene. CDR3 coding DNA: TGTGCCTGGAGGGGACAGGGGACTGGCTACACCTTC. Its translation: CAWRGQGTGYTF.

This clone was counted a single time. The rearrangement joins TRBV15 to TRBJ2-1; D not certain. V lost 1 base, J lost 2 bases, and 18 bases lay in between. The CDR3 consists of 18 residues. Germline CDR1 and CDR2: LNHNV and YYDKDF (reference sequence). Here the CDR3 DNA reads TGTGCCACCAGCAGAGTGGTCGGGTCTTCTTTTACCTACAATGAGCAGTTCTTC. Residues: CATSRVVGSSFTYNEQFF.

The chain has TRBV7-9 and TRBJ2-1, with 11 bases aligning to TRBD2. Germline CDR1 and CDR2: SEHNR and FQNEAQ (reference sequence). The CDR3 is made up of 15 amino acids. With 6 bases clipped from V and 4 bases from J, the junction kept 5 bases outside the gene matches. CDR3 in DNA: TGTGCCAGCAGTAGAGGGACTAGCGGTTACAATGAGCAGTTCTTC. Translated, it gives CASSRGTSGYNEQFF. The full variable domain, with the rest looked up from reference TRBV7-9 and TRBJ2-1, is DTGVSQNPRHKITKRGQNVTFRCDPISEHNRLYWYRQTLGQGPEFLTYFQNEAQLEKSRLLSDRFSAERPKGSFSTLEIQRTEQGDSAMYLCASSRGTSGYNEQFFGPGTRLTVL.

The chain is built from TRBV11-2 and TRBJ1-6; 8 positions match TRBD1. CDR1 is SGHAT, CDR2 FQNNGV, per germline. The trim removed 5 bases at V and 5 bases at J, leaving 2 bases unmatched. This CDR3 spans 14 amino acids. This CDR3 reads CASSMTGDNSPLHF. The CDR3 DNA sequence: TGTGCCAGCAGCATGACAGGGGATAATTCACCCCTCCACTTT.

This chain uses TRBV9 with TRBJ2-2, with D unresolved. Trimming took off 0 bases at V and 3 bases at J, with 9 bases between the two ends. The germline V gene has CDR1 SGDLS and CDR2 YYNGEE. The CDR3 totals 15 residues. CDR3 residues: CASSVGDVHTGELFF. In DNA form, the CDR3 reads TGTGCCAGCAGCGTAGGAGATGTCCACACCGGGGAGCTGTTTTTT.

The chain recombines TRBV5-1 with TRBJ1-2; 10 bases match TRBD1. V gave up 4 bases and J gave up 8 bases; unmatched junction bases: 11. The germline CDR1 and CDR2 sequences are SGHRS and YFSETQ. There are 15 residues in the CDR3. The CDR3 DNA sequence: TGCGCCAGCAGCCGCGGACAGGGGGAATTTATGGGCTACACCTTC. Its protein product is CASSRGQGEFMGYTF.

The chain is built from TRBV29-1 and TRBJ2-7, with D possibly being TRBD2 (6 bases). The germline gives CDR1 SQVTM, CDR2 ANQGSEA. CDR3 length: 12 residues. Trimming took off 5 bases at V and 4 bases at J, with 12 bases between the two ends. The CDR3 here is CSVLGTGYEQYF. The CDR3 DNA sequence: TGCAGCGTTTTGGGGACTGGTTACGAGCAGTACTTC.

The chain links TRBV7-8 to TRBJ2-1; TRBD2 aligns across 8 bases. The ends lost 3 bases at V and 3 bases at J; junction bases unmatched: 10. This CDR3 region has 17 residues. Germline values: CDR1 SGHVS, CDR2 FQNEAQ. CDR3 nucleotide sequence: TGTGCCAGCAGCTTCCCTTTCGGGGGGACTAGCTACAATGAGCAGTTCTTC. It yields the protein CASSFPFGGTSYNEQFF. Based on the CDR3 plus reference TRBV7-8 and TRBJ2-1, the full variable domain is GAGVSQSPRYKVAKRGQDVALRCDPISGHVSLFWYQQALGQGPEFLTYFQNEAQLDKSGLPSDRFFAERPEGSVSTLKIQRTQQEDSAVYLCASSFPFGGTSYNEQFFGPGTRLTVL.

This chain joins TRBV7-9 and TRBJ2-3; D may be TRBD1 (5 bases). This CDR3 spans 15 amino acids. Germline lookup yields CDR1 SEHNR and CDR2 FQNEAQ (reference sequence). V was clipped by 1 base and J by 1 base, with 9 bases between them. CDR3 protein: CASSLEGHRTDTQYF. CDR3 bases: TGTGCCAGCAGCTTAGAAGGACACCGCACAGATACGCAGTATTTT.

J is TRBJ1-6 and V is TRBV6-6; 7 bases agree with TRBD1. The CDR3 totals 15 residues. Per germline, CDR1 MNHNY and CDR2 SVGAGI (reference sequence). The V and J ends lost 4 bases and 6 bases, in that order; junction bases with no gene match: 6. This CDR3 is CASSLQGPLNSPLHF. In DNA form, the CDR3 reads TGTGCCAGCAGTTTACAGGGGCCTCTTAATTCACCCCTCCACTTT.

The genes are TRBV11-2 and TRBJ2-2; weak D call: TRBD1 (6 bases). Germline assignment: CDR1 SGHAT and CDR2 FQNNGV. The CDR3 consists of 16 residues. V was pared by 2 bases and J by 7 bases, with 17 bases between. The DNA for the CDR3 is TGTGCCAGCAGCTTACCGCTACAGGGTTGGGTCGGGGAGCTGTTTTTT. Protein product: CASSLPLQGWVGELFF.

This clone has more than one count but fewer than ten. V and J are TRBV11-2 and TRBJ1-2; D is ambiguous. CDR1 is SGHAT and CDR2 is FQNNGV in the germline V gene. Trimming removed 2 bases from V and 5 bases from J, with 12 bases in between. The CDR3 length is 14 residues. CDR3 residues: CASSLTAGPYGYTF. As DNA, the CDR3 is TGTGCCAGCAGCTTAACCGCAGGTCCTTATGGCTACACCTTC.

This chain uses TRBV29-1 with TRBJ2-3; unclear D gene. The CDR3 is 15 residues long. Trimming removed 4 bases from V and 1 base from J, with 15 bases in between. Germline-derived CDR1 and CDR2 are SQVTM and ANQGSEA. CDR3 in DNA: TGCAGCGTTGTGAATCGCTTAGTTGGCACAGATACGCAGTATTTT. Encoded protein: CSVVNRLVGTDTQYF.

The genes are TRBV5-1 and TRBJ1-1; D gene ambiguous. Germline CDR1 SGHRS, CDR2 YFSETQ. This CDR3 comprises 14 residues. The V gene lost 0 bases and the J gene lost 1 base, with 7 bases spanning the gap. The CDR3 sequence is CASSLGGPNTEAFF. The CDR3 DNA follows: TGCGCCAGCAGCTTGGGCGGGCCGAACACTGAAGCTTTCTTT.

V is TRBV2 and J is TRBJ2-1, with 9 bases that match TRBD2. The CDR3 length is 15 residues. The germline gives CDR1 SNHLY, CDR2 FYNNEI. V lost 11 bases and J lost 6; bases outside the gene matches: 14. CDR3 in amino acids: CAGKGLSGGGNEQFF. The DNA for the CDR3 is TGTGCCGGCAAGGGACTTAGCGGGGGTGGCAATGAGCAGTTCTTC.

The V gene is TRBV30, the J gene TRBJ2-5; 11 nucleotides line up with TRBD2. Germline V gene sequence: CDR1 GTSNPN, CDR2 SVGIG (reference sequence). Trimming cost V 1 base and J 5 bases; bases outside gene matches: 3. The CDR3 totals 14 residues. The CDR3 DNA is TGTGCCTGGAGTGAGCTAGCGGGAGGCGAGACCCAGTACTTC. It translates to CAWSELAGGETQYF.

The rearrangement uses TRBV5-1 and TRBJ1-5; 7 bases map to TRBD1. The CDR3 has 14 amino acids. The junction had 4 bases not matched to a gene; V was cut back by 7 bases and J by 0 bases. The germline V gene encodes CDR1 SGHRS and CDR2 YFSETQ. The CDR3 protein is CASSRDSSNQPQHF. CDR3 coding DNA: TGCGCCAGCTCCCGGGACAGTAGCAATCAGCCCCAGCATTTT. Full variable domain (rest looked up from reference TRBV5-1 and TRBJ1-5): KAGVTQTPRYLIKTRGQQVTLSCSPISGHRSVSWYQQTPGQGLQFLFEYFSETQRNKGNFPGRFSGRQFSNSRSEMNVSTLELGDSALYLCASSRDSSNQPQHFGDGTRLSIL.

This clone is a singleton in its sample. The CDR3 loop is CASSRGETQYF. Here the CDR3 DNA reads TGTGCCAGCAGCCGAGGGGAGACCCAGTACTTC. The genes are TRBV5-6 and TRBJ2-5; tentative D call: TRBD2 (5 bases). The CDR3 is 11 residues long. Germline CDR1 and CDR2: SGHDT and YYEEEE. Between the trimmed V and J ends, which lost 4 bases and 5 bases, there was a span of 6 bases.

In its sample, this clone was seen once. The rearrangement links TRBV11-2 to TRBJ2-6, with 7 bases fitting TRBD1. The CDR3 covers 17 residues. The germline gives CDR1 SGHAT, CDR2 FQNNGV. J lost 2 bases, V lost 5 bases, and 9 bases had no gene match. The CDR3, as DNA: TGTGCCAGCAGCATGACAAGGGGGCTCGCTGGGGCCAACGTCCTGACTTTC. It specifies CASSMTRGLAGANVLTF.